The sample holds many counts of the clone carrying this TCR beta chain. Its antigen is unidentified. The sample belongs to a study of T cells in Graves' hyperthyroidism and ophthalmopathy. Overall study findings and caveats: Researchers report that a 13 V-J model separated ophthalmopathy from stable hyperthyroidism.

V lost 11 bases to trimming and J lost 8 bases; unmatched junction nucleotides: 23. The length of the CDR3 is 17 residues. Germline V gene lookup returns CDR1 SNHLY and CDR2 FYNNEI. RNA transcripts were the template for amplifying TCR beta CDR3 regions. The HTBI set primed first-round TCR CDR3 RT-PCR. MiXCR was run by TCRdb on the multiplex PCR reads, yielding one entry per CDR3 protein. Of 350,000 to 400,000 distinct CDR3 sequences in the sample, 11% to 15% were seen once. V and J are TRBV2 and TRBJ2-3, with 9 bases that match TRBD2. This sequence originates from a woman aged 55-69 years with Graves' hyperthyroidism. The sequencing sample was made of blood. The CDR3 coding sequence is TGTGCCCACCGGGCTGTGCTAGCGGGATCGTTCGGCGTTACGCAGTATTTT. Translated: CAHRAVLAGSFGVTQYF.